This T cell receptor beta chain was observed in a study of blood T cell repertoires in COVID-19. Study-level information: Some COVID-19 samples were acute and others convalescent; all came from the United States, Italy and Spain. Sources were T cells, B-cell-depleted T cells, or PBMCs; the material itself was cDNA or gDNA.

The germline V gene encodes CDR1 SGHAT and CDR2 FQNNGV. The CDR3 totals 14 residues. V was pared by 6 bases and J by 3 bases, with 15 bases between. How the authors handled the data: It was from reference gene primer amplification that nucleated cell counts were estimated. Some clones are missing from TCRdb's copy, which holds only in-frame ones; the method was immunoSEQ multiplex PCR. The V and J calls and the clone size are those of that table, but D and trimming were determined from the DNA. The repertoire holds about 150,000 clones, with approximately 80% as singletons. The receptor was isolated from a woman at least 80 years old with acute or convalescent COVID-19. The sequencing input was peripheral blood. This chain joins TRBV11-2 and TRBJ2-7; possibly TRBD1 for D (5 bases). The CDR3 bases are TGTGCCAGCAGAGCCACTATTCAGGGCTACGAGCAGTACTTC. As protein: CASRATIQGYEQYF.